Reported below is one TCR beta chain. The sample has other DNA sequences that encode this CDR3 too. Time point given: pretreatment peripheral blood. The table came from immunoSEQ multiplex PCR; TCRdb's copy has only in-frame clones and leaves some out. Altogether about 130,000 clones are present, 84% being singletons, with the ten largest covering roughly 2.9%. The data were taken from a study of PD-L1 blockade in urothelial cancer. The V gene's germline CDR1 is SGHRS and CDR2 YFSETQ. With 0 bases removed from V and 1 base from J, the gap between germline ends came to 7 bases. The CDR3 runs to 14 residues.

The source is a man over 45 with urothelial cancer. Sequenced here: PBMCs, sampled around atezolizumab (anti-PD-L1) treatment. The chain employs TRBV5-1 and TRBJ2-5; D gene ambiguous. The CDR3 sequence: CASSLAGGQETQYF. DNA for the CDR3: TGCGCCAGCAGCTTGGCCGGCGGCCAAGAGACCCAGTACTTC.